The 19 T cell receptor beta chains below all came from one sample that was sequenced in a study of tissue T cells after allogeneic stem cell transplantation. Method: immunoSEQ multiplex PCR; TCRdb's copy keeps in-frame clones and lacks some. The table records approximately 5,000 clones, about 50% of them present only once. Time point meaning: mouse harvest day 14 after allogeneic transplant. Mouse grafts combined 10^7 T-cell-depleted bone marrow cells with 10^6 splenic CD5+ T cells. Sequencing was done on a sample of gut tissue. The receptors here all came from a female BALB/c mouse given C57BL/6 T cells with graft-versus-host disease after an allogeneic hematopoietic cell transplant.

As concerns this clone: Gene names follow the mouse nomenclature. The read ends 1 residue early relative to the CDR3; the germline J gene fills the gap. This chain joins TRBV5 and TRBJ2-7, with 9 bases aligning to TRBD2. CDR1 LGHNA and CDR2 YNLKQL come from the germline V gene (reference sequence). This CDR3 is 14 amino acids long. V trimming: 4 bases; J trimming: 7 bases; junction bases outside the gene matches: 8. The CDR3 here is CASSPGLGTLEQYF. CDR3 DNA, as far as it was read: TGTGCCAGCAGCCCGGGACTGGGTACCTTGGAACAGTAC.

About this clone: The gene names here belong to mouse. The observed sequence ends 1 residue before the CDR3 terminus, with the missing tail filled in from the germline J gene. The chain uses TRBV1 and TRBJ1-1; 7 bases line up with TRBD1. This CDR3 comprises 14 residues. Losses at the gene ends were 2 bases for V and 3 bases for J; bases not matched to a gene: 3. In germline, CDR1 is NSQYPW, CDR2 LRSPGD (reference sequence). The CDR3 bases that were read are TGCACCTGCAGTGCACAACAGGGGCACACAGAAGTCTTC. Its translation is CTCSAQQGHTEVF. The entire CDR3 sequence reads CTCSAQQGHTEVFF. Looking up the rest from reference TRBV1 and TRBJ1-1 gives the full variable domain: VTLLEQNPRWRLVPRGQAVNLRCILKNSQYPWMSWYQQDLQKQLQWLFTLRSPGDKEVKSLPGADYLATRVTDTELRLQVANMSQGRTLYCTCSAQQGHTEVFFGKGTRLTVV.

Notes on this clone: Gene names follow the mouse nomenclature. The read is 1 residue too short to cover the CDR3 end, so that end is filled in from the germline J gene. The rearrangement joins TRBV3 to TRBJ1-1; D not certain. V was pared by 2 bases and J by 0 bases, with 7 bases between. The CDR3 is made up of 14 amino acids. Per germline, CDR1 SNHLY and CDR2 FYNGKV (reference sequence). The CDR3 DNA, read in part, is TGTGCCAGCAGCTTACGGGCCCCAAACACAGAAGTCTTC. Amino acids: CASSLRAPNTEVF. The complete CDR3 sequence is CASSLRAPNTEVFF.

This clone is categorized as medium-sized. Genes and germline are mouse. The CDR3 goes on 1 residue after the read ends, and that part is filled in from the germline J gene. The rearrangement links TRBV13-3 to TRBJ1-3; D uncertain. Looked up from germline, CDR1 is NNHDY and CDR2 is SYVADS. V shed 3 bases and J shed 0 bases, with 4 bases lying between them. CDR3 length: 13 amino acids. The covered CDR3 bases are TGTGCCAGCAGTGGAAATTCTGGAAATACGCTCTAT. Translation gives CASSGNSGNTLY. The complete CDR3 reads CASSGNSGNTLYF.

To note about this clone: Germline and genes here are mouse. The read gets to within 1 residue of the CDR3 end, and the germline J gene fills in the rest. The genes are TRBV26 and TRBJ2-7; 12 bases line up with TRBD2. With 4 bases clipped from V and 0 bases from J, the junction kept 7 bases outside the gene matches. Germline assignment: CDR1 KGHPV and CDR2 FQNQEV (reference sequence). This CDR3 is 17 amino acids long. This CDR3 is CASSPTGTGGRSYEQYF. The part of the CDR3 DNA that was read is TGTGCCAGCAGTCCAACCGGGACTGGGGGGCGCTCCTATGAACAGTAC. Combining the CDR3 with reference TRBV26 and TRBJ2-7 gives the whole variable domain NSKVIQTPRYLVKGQGQKAKMRCIPEKGHPVVFWYQQNKNNEFKFLINFQNQEVLQQIDMTEKRFSAECPSNSPCSLEIQSSEAGDSALYLCASSPTGTGGRSYEQYFGPGTRLTVL.

This clone counts as medium-sized (0.01 to 0.1%). Gene and germline names: mouse. The read stops 1 residue short of the end of the CDR3; the missing end is completed from the germline J gene. This chain connects TRBV1 to TRBJ2-4, with 8 bases fitting TRBD1. Per germline, CDR1 NSQYPW and CDR2 LRSPGD (reference sequence). The V gene end was trimmed by 2 bases and the J gene end by 0 bases; junction bases not matched to a gene: 4. This CDR3 is built from 16 residues. CDR3 region: CTCSARDRTSQNTLYF. CDR3 DNA, as far as it was read: TGCACCTGCAGTGCAAGGGACAGGACTAGTCAAAACACCTTGTAC.

In its sample, this clone is medium-sized (0.01 to 0.1%). Gene names denote mouse genes. The CDR3 end lies 1 residue beyond the end of the read and is filled in from the germline J gene. V usage is TRBV3 and J usage is TRBJ1-4; no clear D gene. The germline V gene encodes CDR1 SNHLY and CDR2 FYNGKV (reference sequence). This CDR3 has 14 amino acids. Trimming removed 4 bases at V and 0 bases at J, with 6 bases between. The CDR3 reads CASSSQISNERLFF. The CDR3 bases that were read are TGTGCCAGCAGCTCACAGATTTCCAACGAAAGATTATTT.

With regard to this clone: Germline and genes here are mouse. The covered CDR3 bases are TGTGCTAGCAGTAGGACAGCTAGTCAAAACACCTTGTAC. It yields the protein CASSRTASQNTLY. From start to end, the CDR3 is CASSRTASQNTLYF. This chain connects TRBV17 to TRBJ2-4; possible D gene TRBD1, 5 bases. The CDR3 extends 1 residue past the end of the read, so its final part is completed from the germline J gene. CDR3 length: 14 amino acids. The germline gives CDR1 MNHDT, CDR2 YYDKIL. Trimming removed 3 bases from V and 0 bases from J, with 7 bases in between.

To note about this clone: These gene names are mouse names. The CDR3 extends 1 residue past the end of the read, so its final part is completed from the germline J gene. V gene TRBV26 combines with J gene TRBJ1-1; tentative D call: TRBD1 (6 bases). This CDR3 spans 14 amino acids. Trimming shortened V by 3 bases and J by 1 base, and 9 bases separated the two germline ends. Germline-derived CDR1 and CDR2 are KGHPV and FQNQEV (reference sequence). The CDR3 DNA, read in part, is TGTGCCAGCAGTCTTGGGGGCGCGAACACAGAAGTCTTC. Amino acids: CASSLGGANTEVF. The full CDR3 is CASSLGGANTEVFF.

With regard to this clone: The gene names here belong to mouse. The observed sequence ends 1 residue before the CDR3 terminus, with the missing tail filled in from the germline J gene. The gene calls are TRBV26 and TRBJ2-4; D not resolved. The CDR3 is 12 residues long. With 3 bases removed from V and 1 base from J, the gap between germline ends came to 2 bases. In germline, CDR1 is KGHPV, CDR2 FQNQEV (reference sequence). CDR3 loop: CASSLRQNTLYF. Partial CDR3 DNA: TGTGCCAGCAGTCTACGTCAAAACACCTTGTAC.

Comments on this clone: Gene names are mouse gene names. The CDR3 end is not reached by the read, which stops 1 residue before it; the germline J gene fills it in. This sequence joins TRBV12-2 and TRBJ2-5, with a weak D call TRBD1 (6 bases). This CDR3 is 14 amino acids long. Looked up from germline, CDR1 is SGHLS and CDR2 is HYDKME. The germline V and J ends were trimmed by 4 bases and 7 bases, with 17 bases remaining between them. CDR3 loop: CASSLTTGLNTQYF. The DNA read from the CDR3 is TGTGCCAGCTCCCTAACTACAGGGTTGAACACCCAGTAC.

Sample share makes this clone medium-sized. The listed genes are named as in mouse. Sequencing ends 1 residue short of the CDR3 end; the germline J gene provides the rest. The rearrangement links TRBV19 to TRBJ2-7; 13 bases are shared with TRBD2. The CDR3 runs to 14 residues. Germline V lookup: CDR1 FNHDT, CDR2 SITEND (reference sequence). Losses at the gene ends were 6 bases for V and 4 bases for J; bases not matched to a gene: 4. The CDR3 reads CASTPGLGGYEQYF. The sequenced part of the CDR3 DNA is TGTGCCAGCACCCCGGGACTGGGGGGGTATGAACAGTAC.

In the case of this clone: Gene names are the mouse ones. The read terminates 1 residue before the CDR3 end, so the remaining end is supplied by the germline J gene. The chain carries TRBV12-1 and TRBJ2-2, with 9 bases lining up with TRBD2. CDR3 size: 16 residues. Germline V gene sequence: CDR1 SGHSN, CDR2 HYEKVE. V lost 1 base and J lost 4; bases outside the gene matches: 6. The sequenced CDR3 bases are TGTGCCAGCTCTCTTGCGGGACTGGGTTCCACCGGGCAGCTCTAC. The encoded protein is CASSLAGLGSTGQLY. The complete CDR3 sequence is CASSLAGLGSTGQLYF. The entire variable domain, with the rest obtained from reference TRBV12-1 and TRBJ2-2, is as follows: DSGVVQSPRHIIKEKGGRSVLTCIPISGHSNVVWYQQTLGKELKFLIQHYEKVERDKGFLPSRFSVQQFDDYHSEMNMSALELEDSAMYFCASSLAGLGSTGQLYFGEGSKLTVL.

Concerning this clone: Here the gene names and germline are mouse. The read is 1 residue too short to cover the CDR3 end, so that end is filled in from the germline J gene. The rearrangement joins TRBV3 to TRBJ1-1; 7 bases line up with TRBD1. From germline, CDR1 is SNHLY and CDR2 FYNGKV (reference sequence). The CDR3 is 11 amino acids. The V and J ends lost 3 bases and 8 bases, in that order; junction bases with no gene match: 0. This chain's CDR3 is CASSLDREVFF. Partial CDR3 DNA: TGTGCCAGCAGCTTGGACAGGGAAGTCTTC.

About this clone itself: Gene names denote mouse genes. The CDR3 goes on 1 residue after the read ends, and that part is filled in from the germline J gene. V and J are TRBV26 and TRBJ2-7, with 10 bases lining up with TRBD2. This CDR3 is 14 amino acids long. Looked up from germline, CDR1 is KGHPV and CDR2 is FQNQEV (reference sequence). J was trimmed by 4 bases and V by 4 bases; bases with no gene match: 4. CDR3 sequence reads: CASSRRTGGYEQYF. CDR3 bases read: TGTGCCAGCAGTCGCCGGACTGGGGGTTATGAACAGTAC.

With regard to this clone: These gene names are mouse names. The read gets to within 1 residue of the CDR3 end, and the germline J gene fills in the rest. The V call is TRBV26, the J call TRBJ2-5; 11 bases match TRBD1. Losses at the gene ends were 4 bases for V and 4 bases for J; bases not matched to a gene: 1. CDR1 is KGHPV, CDR2 FQNQEV, per germline (reference sequence). The CDR3 spans 14 residues. The DNA read from the CDR3 is TGTGCCAGCAGTCCGGGACAGGGGGAAGACACCCAGTAC. It specifies CASSPGQGEDTQY. The full CDR3 protein reads CASSPGQGEDTQYF.

In its sample, this clone was seen a few times. Each gene name is a mouse one. Read sequence stops 1 residue before the CDR3 end, and the germline J gene provides the missing end. The chain links TRBV12-2 to TRBJ2-3; D not resolved. This CDR3 region has 12 residues. Germline V gene data show CDR1 as SGHLS and CDR2 as HYDKME. The V and J ends lost 6 bases and 0 bases respectively, with 6 bases between them. This chain's CDR3 is CASPGSAETLYF. Incomplete CDR3 DNA: TGTGCCAGCCCGGGTAGTGCAGAAACGCTGTAT. Based on the CDR3 plus reference TRBV12-2 and TRBJ2-3, the full variable domain is NSGVVQSPRYIIKGKGERSILKCIPISGHLSVAWYQQTQGQELKFFIQHYDKMERDKGNLPSRFSVQQFDDYHSEMNMSALELEDSAVYFCASPGSAETLYFGSGTRLTVL.

With regard to this clone: Germline and genes: mouse. Sequencing ends 1 residue short of the CDR3 end; the germline J gene provides the rest. V gene TRBV15 combines with J gene TRBJ2-4; TRBD2 matches 10 bases. The V gene end was trimmed by 3 bases and the J gene end by 1 base; junction bases not matched to a gene: 1. Germline V gene lookup returns CDR1 SGHND and CDR2 FRSKSL. CDR3 length equals 15 residues. CDR3 in amino acids: CASSFTGGGQNTLYF. The CDR3 DNA, read in part, is TGTGCCAGCAGTTTCACTGGGGGGGGTCAAAACACCTTGTAC.

This clone ranks as medium-sized. Gene names and germline refer to mouse. The CDR3 loop is CASRKLWGVQDTQYF. Incomplete CDR3 DNA: TGTGCAAGCAGGAAACTCTGGGGGGTCCAAGACACCCAGTAC. The chain joins TRBV16 to TRBJ2-5, with 8 nucleotides matching TRBD2. Read data end 1 residue before the CDR3 end; the end is taken from the germline J gene. The V gene's germline CDR1 is SGHSA and CDR2 FRNQAP. V shed 6 bases, J shed 2 bases, and the junction held 7 bases outside the gene matches. This CDR3 comprises 15 residues.